The 26 T cell receptor beta chains listed next were all sequenced from one sample in a study of blood T cells in healthy people across ages. Using a J-beta primer mix together with a sample-barcoded 5' primer, a second PCR was run for about 6 to 12 cycles. TCRdb analysed the 5' RACE reads with MiXCR anew, one entry per CDR3 protein. The data contain roughly 800,000 distinct CDR3 sequences, about 53% of them singletons. Sequencing was done on a sample of blood. All receptors derive from a man older than 75 in good health.

The chain is built from TRBV9 and TRBJ2-5; D perhaps matches TRBD1 (5 bases). TRBJ2-7 explains the end of the DNA better; the J call may be wrong. The CDR3 sequence is 13 residues long. CDR1 SGDLS and CDR2 YYNGEE come from the germline V gene. The CDR3: CASSPDSTYEQYF. The CDR3 region has the DNA TGTGCCAGCAGCCCCGACAGCACCTACGAGCAGTACTTC.

The chain is built from TRBV20-1 and TRBJ2-7; 7 nucleotides line up with TRBD2. The CDR3 extends over 13 amino acids. The ends lost 1 base at V and 0 bases at J; junction bases unmatched: 0. Germline V gives CDR1 DFQATT, CDR2 SNEGSKA (reference sequence). This chain's CDR3 is CSARGGSSYEQYF. Written as DNA, the CDR3 is TGCAGTGCTAGAGGCGGGAGCTCCTACGAGCAGTACTTC.

The rearrangement uses TRBV6-1 and TRBJ1-6; D is uncertain. This CDR3 has 11 residues. Germline V gene sequence: CDR1 MNHNS, CDR2 SASEGT. Trimming took 0 bases from V and 13 from J, leaving 4 bases between them. For the CDR3, the DNA is TGTGCCAGCAGTGAAGCGAAGCCCCTCCACTTT. Translating gives CASSEAKPLHF.

J is TRBJ1-1 and V is TRBV5-1, with D maybe TRBD1 (6 bases). Deletions cut 4 bases from V and 11 bases from J, with 15 bases between. Germline loops: CDR1 SGHRS, CDR2 YFSETQ. This CDR3 is 12 amino acids long. The CDR3, as DNA: TGCGCCAGCAGCCCAGGGGCGCCCTACGCTTTCTTT. Translation gives CASSPGAPYAFF.

The chain combines TRBV7-3 with TRBJ2-1, with D uncertain. Germline CDR1 is SGHTA and CDR2 is FQGTGA. The CDR3 has 15 residues. Trimming shortened V by 5 bases and J by 0 bases, and 11 bases separated the two germline ends. CDR3 sequence: CASSPRLDSYNEQFF. CDR3 nucleotide sequence: TGTGCCAGCAGCCCCCGGTTGGACTCCTACAATGAGCAGTTCTTC.

The chain combines TRBV3-1 with TRBJ1-2, with D perhaps matching TRBD1 (5 bases). V was shortened by 4 bases and J by 7 bases, with 19 bases between the two germline ends. CDR1 is LGHDT, CDR2 YNNKEL, per germline (reference sequence). The CDR3 runs 15 residues. CDR3 sequence reads: CASSLLGGTFGGYTF. CDR3 coding DNA: TGTGCCAGCAGCCTCCTGGGAGGGACCTTTGGTGGCTACACCTTC.

The V gene is TRBV29-1, the J gene TRBJ2-5, with 10 bases matching TRBD2. The germline CDR1 and CDR2 sequences are SQVTM and ANQGSEA. V was clipped by 1 base and J by 3 bases; unmatched bases: 5. CDR3 length: 15 amino acids. The DNA for the CDR3 is TGCAGCGTTGAAGGTGCTAGCGGGAGTGAAGAGACCCAGTACTTC. Translating it yields CSVEGASGSEETQYF.

Only a few counts were recorded for this clonotype. V gene TRBV29-1 combines with J gene TRBJ2-3; 12 bases align to TRBD2. After removal of 7 bases from V and 0 bases from J, the junction contained 2 bases not matched to a gene. The CDR3 totals 14 residues. Germline V lookup: CDR1 SQVTM, CDR2 ANQGSEA. The CDR3 DNA reads TGCAGCGCCCTAGCGGGAGGGAGCACAGATACGCAGTATTTT. Its translation: CSALAGGSTDTQYF.

Written as DNA, the CDR3 is TGTGCCAGCAGTTTATCGATACGACAGGGAGGGCTCAATGAGCAGTTCTTC. Translated: CASSLSIRQGGLNEQFF. The chain couples TRBV27 to TRBJ2-1; tentatively, D is TRBD1 or TRBD2 (7 bases each). This CDR3 is built from 17 residues. V lost 0 bases and J lost 6, with 18 bases in between. CDR1 is MNHEY and CDR2 is SMNVEV in the germline V gene (reference sequence).

The V and J genes are TRBV10-3 and TRBJ2-5; a possible D gene is TRBD2 (6 bases). The V gene's germline CDR1 is ENHRY and CDR2 SYGVKD. V was trimmed by 1 base and J by 5 bases, leaving 14 bases between them. This CDR3 contains 15 residues. CDR3 sequence (DNA): TGTGCCATCAGTGAGTTGGGACTTCTGGGGGAGACCCAGTACTTC. Translating gives CAISELGLLGETQYF.

The chain joins TRBV7-2 to TRBJ2-1, with D hard to call. The J call could be wrong; TRBJ2-7 is a better fit for the DNA end. Germline V gives CDR1 SGHTA, CDR2 FQGNSA. The CDR3 runs to 14 residues. The CDR3 loop is CASSPGDAYNEQYF. In DNA form, the CDR3 reads TGTGCCAGCAGCCCTGGGGATGCCTACAATGAGCAGTACTTC.

The gene calls are TRBV5-5 and TRBJ2-1; D is unclear. CDR1 is SGHKS, CDR2 YYEKEE, per germline (reference sequence). V shed 4 bases and J shed 0 bases, with 11 bases lying between them. The CDR3 consists of 15 residues. The chain's CDR3 is CASSPIRFSYNEQFF. The CDR3 bases are TGTGCCAGCAGCCCCATCAGGTTCTCCTACAATGAGCAGTTCTTC.

This clonotype was recorded a few times. The chain joins TRBV3-1 to TRBJ2-7; D not certain. Germline values: CDR1 LGHDT, CDR2 YNNKEL (reference sequence). V lost 1 base to trimming and J lost 2 bases, with 12 bases between them. The CDR3 extends over 15 amino acids. The CDR3 region is CASSQVSALAYEQYF. CDR3 sequence (DNA): TGTGCCAGCAGCCAAGTGAGCGCGCTAGCCTACGAGCAGTACTTC.

This chain connects TRBV28 to TRBJ2-2; TRBD2 matches at 8 bases. The trim removed 8 bases at V and 4 bases at J, leaving 9 bases unmatched. CDR1 and CDR2 (germline): MDHEN, SYDVKM. There are 15 residues in the CDR3. In nucleotides, the CDR3 is TGTGCCAGCCGGCGGGTAGCGGGAACCACCGGGGAGCTGTTTTTT. Translated, it gives CASRRVAGTTGELFF.

The V gene is TRBV19, the J gene TRBJ2-1; D unresolved. V lost 6 bases to trimming and J lost 4 bases, with 16 bases between them. Germline lookup yields CDR1 LNHDA and CDR2 SQIVND (reference sequence). The CDR3 is made up of 15 amino acids. CDR3 loop: CASSQTPSPYNEQFF. DNA for the CDR3: TGTGCCAGTAGCCAAACTCCGTCCCCTTACAATGAGCAGTTCTTC.

CDR3 coding DNA: TGCAGTGCTAGAGATAGCGCCCTCCTTGGCAATGAGCAGTTCTTC. Encoded protein: CSARDSALLGNEQFF. J is TRBJ2-1 and V is TRBV20-1; perhaps TRBD2 as D (5 bases). V shed 0 bases and J shed 6 bases, with 15 bases lying between them. The germline CDR1 and CDR2 sequences are DFQATT and SNEGSKA (reference sequence). CDR3 size: 15 residues.

V and J are TRBV2 and TRBJ1-6; 10 bases agree with TRBD1. This CDR3 is built from 14 residues. Trimming cost V 4 bases and J 8 bases; bases outside gene matches: 2. Germline V CDR1 and CDR2: SNHLY, FYNNEI. In nucleotides, the CDR3 is TGTGCCAGCAGTGGGACAGGGGGGTATTCACCCCTCCACTTT. Its protein is CASSGTGGYSPLHF.

This chain uses TRBV2 with TRBJ1-2; no clear D gene. This CDR3 region has 14 residues. Germline CDR1 and CDR2: SNHLY and FYNNEI. Trimming cost V 1 base and J 4 bases, with 10 bases left between them. The CDR3 sequence is CASSEGSGPYGYTF. The CDR3 nucleotides read TGTGCCAGCAGTGAAGGCTCAGGACCCTATGGCTACACCTTC.

The CDR3 region has the DNA TGTGCCAGCGCAGTAGGCGGGAGTGTTTACAATGAGCAGTTCTTC. Encoded protein: CASAVGGSVYNEQFF. The chain joins TRBV6-1 to TRBJ2-1; 7 bases are a match to TRBD2. V shed 8 bases, J shed 4 bases, and the junction held 11 bases outside the gene matches. The CDR3 spans 15 residues. Germline CDR1 reads MNHNS; CDR2 reads SASEGT.

The chain joins TRBV3-1 to TRBJ1-4; TRBD1 is a possible D gene (5 bases). Germline assignment: CDR1 LGHDT and CDR2 YNNKEL (reference sequence). The CDR3 extends over 13 amino acids. V was trimmed by 8 bases and J by 3 bases, leaving 10 bases between them. The chain's CDR3 is CASSGGSNEKLFF. The CDR3 bases are TGTGCCAGCTCGGGGGGGTCTAATGAAAAACTGTTTTTT.

The sample holds one count of this clonotype. The chain couples TRBV2 to TRBJ1-6; D not resolved. V lost 0 bases to trimming and J lost 10 bases, with 10 bases between them. The CDR3 is made up of 14 amino acids. CDR1 and CDR2 (germline): SNHLY, FYNNEI. The CDR3 DNA is TGTGCCAGCAGTGAAGCTTCGGCGCAATCACCCCTCCACTTT. Translating it yields CASSEASAQSPLHF. The full variable domain, in which reference TRBV2 and TRBJ1-6 provide the parts outside the CDR3, is EPEVTQTPSHQVTQMGQEVILRCVPISNHLYFYWYRQILGQKVEFLVSFYNNEISEKSEIFDDQFSVERPDGSNFTLKIRSTKLEDSAMYFCASSEASAQSPLHFGNGTRLTVT.

The chain combines TRBV4-2 with TRBJ2-3; 11 nucleotides match TRBD2. Germline V gene sequence: CDR1 LGHNA, CDR2 YNFKEQ. Losses at the gene ends were 0 bases for V and 0 bases for J; bases not matched to a gene: 11. The CDR3 sequence is 20 residues long. CDR3 DNA sequence: TGTGCCAGCAGCCAAGATGGAATACTAGCGGGAGAGCCGAGCACAGATACGCAGTATTTT. Its protein product is CASSQDGILAGEPSTDTQYF.

The chain combines TRBV7-9 with TRBJ2-1, with 9 nucleotides matching TRBD2. The CDR3 has 17 residues. The ends lost 8 bases at V and 5 bases at J; junction bases unmatched: 16. The germline CDR1 and CDR2 sequences are SEHNR and FQNEAQ (reference sequence). Here the CDR3 reads CASVPGLAREFNNEQFF. DNA of the CDR3: TGTGCCAGCGTCCCGGGACTAGCCCGGGAATTTAACAATGAGCAGTTCTTC.

The rearrangement uses TRBV2 and TRBJ2-3; no definite D call. The V gene lost 8 bases and the J gene lost 4 bases, with 7 bases spanning the gap. The CDR3 covers 11 residues. CDR1 SNHLY and CDR2 FYNNEI come from the germline V gene. The CDR3 protein is CASPSADTQYF. In DNA, the CDR3 is TGTGCCAGCCCGTCGGCAGATACGCAGTATTTT. The full variable domain, its missing parts supplied by reference TRBV2 and TRBJ2-3, is EPEVTQTPSHQVTQMGQEVILRCVPISNHLYFYWYRQILGQKVEFLVSFYNNEISEKSEIFDDQFSVERPDGSNFTLKIRSTKLEDSAMYFCASPSADTQYFGPGTRLTVL.

The rearrangement uses TRBV4-3 and TRBJ2-5; D might be TRBD1 (6 bases). V was shortened by 0 bases and J by 4 bases, with 12 bases between the two germline ends. CDR1 and CDR2 (germline): LGHNA, YSLEER. The CDR3 length is 15 residues. The CDR3: CASSQDWGRLETQYF. Here the CDR3 DNA reads TGCGCCAGCAGCCAAGATTGGGGGCGCCTAGAGACCCAGTACTTC.

There are many counts of this clonotype. V usage is TRBV7-2 and J usage is TRBJ1-2; TRBD1 is a possible D gene (6 bases). The CDR3 contains 15 residues. Germline CDR1 reads SGHTA; CDR2 reads FQGNSA. V lost 3 bases, J lost 0 bases, and 11 bases lay in between. The CDR3 sequence is CASSLGAVANYGYTF. The CDR3 nucleotides are TGTGCCAGCAGCTTGGGGGCGGTTGCTAACTATGGCTACACCTTC. The full variable domain, with the rest looked up from reference TRBV7-2 and TRBJ1-2, is GAGVSQSPSNKVTEKGKDVELRCDPISGHTALYWYRQSLGQGLEFLIYFQGNSAPDKSGLPSDRFSAERTGGSVSTLTIQRTQQEDSAVYLCASSLGAVANYGYTFGSGTRLTVV.